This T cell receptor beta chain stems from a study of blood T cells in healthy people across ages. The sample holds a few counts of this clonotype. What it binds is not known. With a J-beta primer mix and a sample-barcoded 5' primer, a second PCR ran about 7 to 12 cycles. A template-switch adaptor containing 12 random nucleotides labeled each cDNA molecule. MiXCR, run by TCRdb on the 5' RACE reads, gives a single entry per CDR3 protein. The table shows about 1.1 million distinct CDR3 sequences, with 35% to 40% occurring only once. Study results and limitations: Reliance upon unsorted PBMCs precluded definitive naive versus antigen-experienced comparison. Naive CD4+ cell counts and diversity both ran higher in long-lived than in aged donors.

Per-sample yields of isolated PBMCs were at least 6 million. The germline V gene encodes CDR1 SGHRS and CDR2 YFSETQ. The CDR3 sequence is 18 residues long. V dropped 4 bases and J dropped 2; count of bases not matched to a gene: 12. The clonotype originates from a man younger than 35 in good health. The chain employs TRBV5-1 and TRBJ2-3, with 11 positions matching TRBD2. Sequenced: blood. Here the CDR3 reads CASSPAPLLAGDTDTQYF. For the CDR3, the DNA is TGCGCCAGCAGCCCGGCGCCTCTACTAGCGGGGGACACAGATACGCAGTATTTT. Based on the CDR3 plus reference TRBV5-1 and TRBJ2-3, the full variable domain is KAGVTQTPRYLIKTRGQQVTLSCSPISGHRSVSWYQQTPGQGLQFLFEYFSETQRNKGNFPGRFSGRQFSNSRSEMNVSTLELGDSALYLCASSPAPLLAGDTDTQYFGPGTRLTVL.